This T cell receptor beta chain is drawn from a study of T cell repertoires in cytomegalovirus infection. The CDR3 extends over 13 amino acids. CDR1 and CDR2 (germline): SGHRS, YFSETQ. Germline trimming cut 3 bases from V and 8 bases from J; bases unmatched to any gene: 5. This clonotype was recorded many times. TCRdb recomputed calls from the reads with MiXCR, one row per CDR3 protein. Among 270,000 or so distinct CDR3 sequences, about a sixth were seen once, and the ten largest hold around half. The sequence was collected from a human donor in good health (CMV status not recorded). Some clones in this sample may be carry-over from other donors' samples. Material: CD8+ T cells from PBMCs. V and J are TRBV5-1 and TRBJ2-1; TRBD2 matches at 7 bases. As DNA, the CDR3 is TGCGCCAGCAGCTGGGAGGGGTCGCATGAGCAGTTCTTC. Protein: CASSWEGSHEQFF.